This T cell receptor (beta chain) was captured by sequencing in a study of early T cells in non-severe SARS-CoV-2 infection. Study outcomes and limitations: Comparison of clonotypes with VDJdb favored anti-spike CD8 responses while missing private and CD4 specificities.

This clonotype was picked up many times. The antigen is not known. Each CDR3 protein gets one entry after TCRdb re-called the 5' RACE reads with MiXCR. The table has about 27,000 distinct CDR3 sequences, roughly 4% seen once; the top ten hold 5% to 8%. Sequencing input: whole blood. The source of this sequence is an adult who was a healthcare worker with PCR-confirmed SARS-CoV-2 infection or an uninfected control (not recorded which).

DNA for the CDR3: TGTGCCAGCAAAGGGGGAAGAAGCTCCTACGAGCAGTACTTC. Its translation is CASKGGRSSYEQYF. This chain uses TRBV6-5 with TRBJ2-7; a possible D gene is TRBD1 (6 bases). V was trimmed by 7 bases and J by 0 bases, leaving 13 bases between them. This CDR3 is built from 14 residues. Germline lookup yields CDR1 MNHEY and CDR2 SVGAGI.